This T cell receptor beta chain originates from a study of blood T cell repertoires in COVID-19. Study details: T cells, B-cell-depleted T cells, or PBMCs provided the cDNA or gDNA that served as material.

Germline V lookup: CDR1 SGHNT, CDR2 YYREEE (reference sequence). V was clipped by 4 bases and J by 2 bases; unmatched bases: 9. This CDR3 has 16 residues. Method: immunoSEQ multiplex PCR; TCRdb's copy keeps in-frame clones and lacks some. The profile shows about 94,000 clones, under 90% of them singletons. This chain joins TRBV5-4 and TRBJ2-3, with 8 bases matching TRBD1. The receptor's source is a human donor in a cohort sampled during active COVID-19. Sequenced material: peripheral blood. The CDR3 DNA follows: TGTGCCAGCAGCCCCCGACAGGGGTCCTCCACAGATACGCAGTATTTT. Encoded protein: CASSPRQGSSTDTQYF. Combining the CDR3 with reference TRBV5-4 and TRBJ2-3 gives the whole variable domain ETGVTQSPTHLIKTRGQQVTLRCSSQSGHNTVSWYQQALGQGPQFIFQYYREEENGRGNFPPRFSGLQFPNYSSELNVNALELDDSALYLCASSPRQGSSTDTQYFGPGTRLTVL.